The sequence of this TCR beta chain was determined in a study of blood T cell repertoires in COVID-19. Study-wide background: COVID-19 samples collected from the United States, Italy and Spain covered acute and convalescent phases. Nucleic acid was either cDNA or gDNA, and it came from T cells, B-cell-depleted T cells, or PBMCs.

The authors' processing: Quantification of nucleated cells was approximated via reference gene primer amplification. TCRdb's copy holds only in-frame clones and misses some; the assay was immunoSEQ multiplex PCR. That table supplies the V and J calls and clone size; D and trimming were determined from the DNA. The sample contains 100,000 to 120,000 clones, about 85% of which appear only once. This clone was detected only once. Unmatched junction bases numbered 5, after V lost 6 bases and J lost 5 bases. The germline V gene encodes CDR1 MNHEY and CDR2 SVGAGI. The CDR3 sequence is 15 residues long. The sample consisted of peripheral blood. The sequence derives from a human donor in a cohort sampled during active COVID-19. The chain uses TRBV6-5 and TRBJ1-5, with 12 nucleotides matching TRBD1. The CDR3 loop reads CASRPGTGGDQPQHF. The CDR3 DNA is TGTGCCAGCAGACCAGGGACAGGGGGCGATCAGCCCCAGCATTTT.